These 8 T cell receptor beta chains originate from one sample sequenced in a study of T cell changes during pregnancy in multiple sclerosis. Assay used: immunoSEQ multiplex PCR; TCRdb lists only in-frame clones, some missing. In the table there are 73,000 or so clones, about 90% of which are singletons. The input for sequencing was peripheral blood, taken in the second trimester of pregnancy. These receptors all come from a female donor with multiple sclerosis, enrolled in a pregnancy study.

CDR3: CASSSGFNEKLFF. CDR3 bases: TGTGCCAGCAGTTCAGGTTTTAATGAAAAACTGTTTTTT. The chain carries TRBV6-6 and TRBJ1-4; D gene uncertain. Germline V gives CDR1 MNHNY, CDR2 SVGAGI (reference sequence). This CDR3 has 13 amino acids. V lost 4 bases and J lost 4, with 7 bases in between.

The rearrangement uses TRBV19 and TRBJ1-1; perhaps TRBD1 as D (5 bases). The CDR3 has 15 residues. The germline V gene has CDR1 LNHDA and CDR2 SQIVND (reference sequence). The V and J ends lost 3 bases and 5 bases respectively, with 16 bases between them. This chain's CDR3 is CASSMLGREGTEAFF. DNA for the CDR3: TGTGCCAGTAGTATGCTCGGCAGGGAGGGGACTGAAGCTTTCTTT.

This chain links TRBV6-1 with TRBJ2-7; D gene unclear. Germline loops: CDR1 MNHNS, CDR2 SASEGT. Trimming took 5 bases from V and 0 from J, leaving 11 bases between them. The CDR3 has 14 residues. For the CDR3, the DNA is TGTGCCAGCAGTCACAGAGATTCCTCCTACGAGCAGTACTTC. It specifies CASSHRDSSYEQYF.

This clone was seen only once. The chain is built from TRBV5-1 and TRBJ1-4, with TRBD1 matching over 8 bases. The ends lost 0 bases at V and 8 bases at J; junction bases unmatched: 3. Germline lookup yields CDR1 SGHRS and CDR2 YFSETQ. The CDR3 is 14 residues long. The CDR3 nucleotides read TGCGCCAGCAGCTTGGGGGACAGGTACGAAAAACTGTTTTTT. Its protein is CASSLGDRYEKLFF.

The CDR3 loop is CASSSRFSGNTIYF. The CDR3 region has the DNA TGTGCCAGCAGCTCCAGATTTTCTGGAAACACCATATATTTT. The chain recombines TRBV5-4 with TRBJ1-3; D unclear. V shed 3 bases and J shed 1 base, with 8 bases lying between them. CDR3 length: 14 amino acids. The germline gives CDR1 SGHNT, CDR2 YYREEE (reference sequence).

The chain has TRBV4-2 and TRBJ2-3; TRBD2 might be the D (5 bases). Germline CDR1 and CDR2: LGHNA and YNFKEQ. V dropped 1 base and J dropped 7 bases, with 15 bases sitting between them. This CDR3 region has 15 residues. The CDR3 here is CASSQVGASGNTQYF. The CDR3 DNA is TGTGCCAGCAGCCAAGTAGGTGCCTCCGGGAATACGCAGTATTTT.

This CDR3 reads CASSVKPAAGGEQYF. In DNA, the CDR3 is TGTGCCAGCAGCGTAAAACCGGCAGCGGGGGGCGAGCAGTACTTC. The V call is TRBV9, the J call TRBJ2-7, with TRBD2 identical over 9 bases. Germline V CDR1 and CDR2: SGDLS, YYNGEE. This CDR3 spans 15 amino acids. V lost 1 base and J lost 6; bases outside the gene matches: 8. The variable domain in full, completed from reference TRBV9 and TRBJ2-7, reads DSGVTQTPKHLITATGQRVTLRCSPRSGDLSVYWYQQSLDQGLQFLIQYYNGEERAKGNILERFSAQQFPDLHSELNLSSLELGDSALYFCASSVKPAAGGEQYFGPGTRLTVT.

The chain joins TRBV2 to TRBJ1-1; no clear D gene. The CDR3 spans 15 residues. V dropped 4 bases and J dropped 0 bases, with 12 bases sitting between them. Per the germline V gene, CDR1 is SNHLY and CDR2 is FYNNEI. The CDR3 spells CASSAEILMNTEAFF. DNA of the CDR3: TGTGCCAGCAGTGCGGAGATTCTTATGAACACTGAAGCTTTCTTT. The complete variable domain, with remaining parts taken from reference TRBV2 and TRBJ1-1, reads EPEVTQTPSHQVTQMGQEVILRCVPISNHLYFYWYRQILGQKVEFLVSFYNNEISEKSEIFDDQFSVERPDGSNFTLKIRSTKLEDSAMYFCASSAEILMNTEAFFGQGTRLTVV.